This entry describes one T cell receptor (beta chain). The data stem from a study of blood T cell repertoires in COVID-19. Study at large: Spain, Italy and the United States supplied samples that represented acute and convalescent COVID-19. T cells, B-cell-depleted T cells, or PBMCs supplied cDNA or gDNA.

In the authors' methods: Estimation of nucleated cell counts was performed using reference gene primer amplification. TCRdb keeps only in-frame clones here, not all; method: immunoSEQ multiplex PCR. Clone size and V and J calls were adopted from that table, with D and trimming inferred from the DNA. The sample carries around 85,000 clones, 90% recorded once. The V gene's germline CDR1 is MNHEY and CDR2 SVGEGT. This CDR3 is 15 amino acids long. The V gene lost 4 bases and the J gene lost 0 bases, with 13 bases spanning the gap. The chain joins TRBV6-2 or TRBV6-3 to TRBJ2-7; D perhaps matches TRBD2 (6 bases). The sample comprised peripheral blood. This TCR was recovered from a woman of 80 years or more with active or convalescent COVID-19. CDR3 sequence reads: CASSSERASSYEQYF. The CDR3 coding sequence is TGTGCCAGCAGTTCCGAGCGGGCTAGCTCCTACGAGCAGTACTTC.